This paragraph covers one T cell receptor beta chain sequence. As yet, its antigen is unknown. Profiled with immunoSEQ multiplex PCR; TCRdb holds only in-frame clones, not every one. The sample records over 150,000 clones, roughly 92% being singletons. V was trimmed by 1 base and J by 7 bases, leaving 17 bases between them. Per the germline V gene, CDR1 is MGHRA and CDR2 is YSYEKL. The CDR3 is made up of 17 amino acids. The sample is drawn from a study of T cell responses to AZD1222 COVID-19 vaccine. Regarding the study as a whole: The sample set comprised mostly white British donors with more females, and clonal diversity was possibly underestimated.

This chain joins TRBV4-1 and TRBJ1-6; maybe TRBD1 (6 bases). Specimen: peripheral blood, collected 28 days after the second AZD1222 dose. This TCR was sampled from an adult who received the AZD1222 COVID-19 vaccine. CDR3 sequence: CASSQVGGGARNSPLHF. The CDR3 nucleotides are TGCGCCAGCAGCCAAGTGGGTGGGGGCGCAAGGAATTCACCCCTCCACTTT.